This T cell receptor (beta chain) was identified in a study of blood T cell repertoires in COVID-19. Study details: Sources were T cells, B-cell-depleted T cells, or PBMCs; the material itself was cDNA or gDNA.

In the source study's methods: Nucleated cell counts were estimated from reference gene primer amplification. Data came from immunoSEQ multiplex PCR; TCRdb stores just in-frame clones and leaves some out. D and trimming were read from the DNA, whereas the V and J calls and clone size are those reported in that table. The sample yields about 250,000 clones, about 89% seen once. The source of this sequence is an older woman who had recovered from COVID-19. Sequenced input: peripheral blood.

CDR3 region: CASSLGALQVSGNTIYF. Written as DNA, the CDR3 is TGTGCCAGCAGCTTGGGGGCGCTACAGGTCTCTGGAAACACCATATATTTT. The chain is built from TRBV5-6 and TRBJ1-3, with D possibly TRBD1 on 5 matching bases. Between the trimmed V and J ends, which lost 0 bases and 0 bases, there was a span of 13 bases. CDR1 SGHDT and CDR2 YYEEEE come from the germline V gene. This CDR3 is built from 17 residues.